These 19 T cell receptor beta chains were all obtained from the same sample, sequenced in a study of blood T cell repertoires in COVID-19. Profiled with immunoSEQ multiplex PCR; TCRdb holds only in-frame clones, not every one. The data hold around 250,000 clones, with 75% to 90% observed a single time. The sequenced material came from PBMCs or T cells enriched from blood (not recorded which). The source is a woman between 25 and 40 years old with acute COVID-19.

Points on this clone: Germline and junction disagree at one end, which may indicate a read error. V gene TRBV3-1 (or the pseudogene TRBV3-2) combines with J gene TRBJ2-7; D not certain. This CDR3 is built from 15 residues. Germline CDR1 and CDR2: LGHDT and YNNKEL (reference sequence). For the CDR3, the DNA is TGTGCCAGCAGCCAAGCCCCTTCCTCCTCCGACGAGCAGTACTTC. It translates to CASSQAPSSSDEQYF.

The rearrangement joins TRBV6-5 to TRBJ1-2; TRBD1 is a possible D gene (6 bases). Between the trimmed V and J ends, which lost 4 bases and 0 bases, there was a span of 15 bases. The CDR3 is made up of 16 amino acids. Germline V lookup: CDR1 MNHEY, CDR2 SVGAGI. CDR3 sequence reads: CASSSAVTGSNYGYTF. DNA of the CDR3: TGTGCCAGCAGTTCCGCGGTGACAGGTTCTAACTATGGCTACACCTTC.

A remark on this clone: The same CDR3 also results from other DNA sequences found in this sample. CDR3 in DNA: TGTGCCAGTAGTATGTCAGGAGGCGCTTACTATGGCTACACCTTC. Amino acids: CASSMSGGAYYGYTF. This chain links TRBV19 with TRBJ1-2, with D hard to call. This CDR3 has 15 amino acids. Germline CDR1 LNHDA, CDR2 SQIVND (reference sequence). V dropped 3 bases and J dropped 3 bases, with 14 bases sitting between them. The variable domain in full, completed from reference TRBV19 and TRBJ1-2, reads DGGITQSPKYLFRKEGQNVTLSCEQNLNHDAMYWYRQDPGQGLRLIYYSQIVNDFQKGDIAEGYSVSREKKESFPLTVTSAQKNPTAFYLCASSMSGGAYYGYTFGSGTRLTVV.

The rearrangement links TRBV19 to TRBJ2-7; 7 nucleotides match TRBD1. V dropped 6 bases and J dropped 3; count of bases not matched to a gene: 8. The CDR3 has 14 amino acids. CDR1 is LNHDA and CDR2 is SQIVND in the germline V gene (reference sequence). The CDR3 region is CASSRDSAYYEQYF. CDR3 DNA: TGTGCCAGTAGCAGGGACAGCGCTTACTACGAGCAGTACTTC. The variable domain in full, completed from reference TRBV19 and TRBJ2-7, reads DGGITQSPKYLFRKEGQNVTLSCEQNLNHDAMYWYRQDPGQGLRLIYYSQIVNDFQKGDIAEGYSVSREKKESFPLTVTSAQKNPTAFYLCASSRDSAYYEQYFGPGTRLTVT.

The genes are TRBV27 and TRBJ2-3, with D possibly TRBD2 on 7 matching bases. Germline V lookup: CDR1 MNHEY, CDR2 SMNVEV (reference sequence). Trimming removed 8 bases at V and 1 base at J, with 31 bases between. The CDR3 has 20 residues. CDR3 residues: CASHHGQGIGGSPGTDTQYF. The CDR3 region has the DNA TGTGCCAGCCACCATGGTCAGGGGATAGGCGGGAGCCCTGGCACAGATACGCAGTATTTT.

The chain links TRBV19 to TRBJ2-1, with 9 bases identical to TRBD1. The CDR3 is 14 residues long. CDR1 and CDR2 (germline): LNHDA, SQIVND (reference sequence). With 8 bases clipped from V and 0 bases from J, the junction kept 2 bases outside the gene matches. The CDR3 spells CASEDRGSYNEQFF. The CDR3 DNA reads TGTGCCAGTGAGGACAGGGGCTCCTACAATGAGCAGTTCTTC.

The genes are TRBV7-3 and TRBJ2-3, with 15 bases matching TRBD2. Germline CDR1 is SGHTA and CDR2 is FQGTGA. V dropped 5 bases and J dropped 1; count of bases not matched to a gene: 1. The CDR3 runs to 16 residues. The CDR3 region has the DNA TGTGCCAGCAGCCGGACTAGCGGGGGGGGCACAGATACGCAGTATTTT. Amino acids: CASSRTSGGGTDTQYF. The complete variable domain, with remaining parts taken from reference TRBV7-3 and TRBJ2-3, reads GAGVSQTPSNKVTEKGKYVELRCDPISGHTALYWYRQSLGQGPEFLIYFQGTGAADDSGLPNDRFFAVRPEGSVSTLKIQRTERGDSAVYLCASSRTSGGGTDTQYFGPGTRLTVL.

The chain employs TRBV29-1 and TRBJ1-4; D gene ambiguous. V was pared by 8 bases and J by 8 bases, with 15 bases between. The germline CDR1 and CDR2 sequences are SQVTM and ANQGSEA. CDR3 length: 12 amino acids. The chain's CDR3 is CSFLTEEEKLFF. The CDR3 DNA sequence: TGCAGCTTCTTGACTGAGGAGGAAAAACTGTTTTTT.

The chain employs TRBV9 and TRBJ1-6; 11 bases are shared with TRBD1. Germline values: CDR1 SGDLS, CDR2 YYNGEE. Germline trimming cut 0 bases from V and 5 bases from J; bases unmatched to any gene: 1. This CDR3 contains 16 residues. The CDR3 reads CASSVAGQGDNSPLHF. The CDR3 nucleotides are TGTGCCAGCAGCGTAGCGGGACAGGGGGATAATTCACCCCTCCACTTT.

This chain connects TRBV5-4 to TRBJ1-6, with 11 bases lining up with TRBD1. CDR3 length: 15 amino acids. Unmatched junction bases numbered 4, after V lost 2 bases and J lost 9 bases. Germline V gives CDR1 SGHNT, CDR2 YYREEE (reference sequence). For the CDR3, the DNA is TGTGCCAGCAGCTTAGGGGACAGGGGGATTTCACCCCTCCACTTT. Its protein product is CASSLGDRGISPLHF.

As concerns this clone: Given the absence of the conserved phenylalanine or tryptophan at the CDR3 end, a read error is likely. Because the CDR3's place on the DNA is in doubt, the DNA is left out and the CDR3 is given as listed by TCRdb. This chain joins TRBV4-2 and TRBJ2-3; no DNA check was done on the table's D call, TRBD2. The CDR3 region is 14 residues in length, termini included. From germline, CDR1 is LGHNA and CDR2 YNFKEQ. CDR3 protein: CASSQDTGTSGSLM.

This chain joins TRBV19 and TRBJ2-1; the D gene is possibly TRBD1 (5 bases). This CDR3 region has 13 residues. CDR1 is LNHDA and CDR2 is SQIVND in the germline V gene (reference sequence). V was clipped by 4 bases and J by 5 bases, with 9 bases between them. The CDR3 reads CASSKGINNEQFF. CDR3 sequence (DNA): TGTGCCAGTAGTAAGGGGATAAACAATGAGCAGTTCTTC.

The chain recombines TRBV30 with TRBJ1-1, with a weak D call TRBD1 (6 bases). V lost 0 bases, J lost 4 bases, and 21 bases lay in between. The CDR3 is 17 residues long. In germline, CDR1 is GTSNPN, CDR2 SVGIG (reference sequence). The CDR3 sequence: CAWSVRVFGGRVTEAFF. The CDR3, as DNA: TGTGCCTGGAGTGTACGGGTGTTCGGGGGGCGCGTCACTGAAGCTTTCTTT.

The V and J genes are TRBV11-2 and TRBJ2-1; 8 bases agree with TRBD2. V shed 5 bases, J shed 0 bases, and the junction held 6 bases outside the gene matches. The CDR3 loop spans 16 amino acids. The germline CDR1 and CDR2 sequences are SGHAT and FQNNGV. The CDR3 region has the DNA TGTGCCAGCAGCCGAACCGGGACTAGCTCCTACAATGAGCAGTTCTTC. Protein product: CASSRTGTSSYNEQFF.

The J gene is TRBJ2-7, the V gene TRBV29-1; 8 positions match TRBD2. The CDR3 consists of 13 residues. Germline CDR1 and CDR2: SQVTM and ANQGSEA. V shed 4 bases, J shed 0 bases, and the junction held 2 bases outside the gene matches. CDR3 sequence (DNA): TGCAGCGTTGCTAGCGGGTTCTCCTACGAGCAGTACTTC. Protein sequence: CSVASGFSYEQYF.

CDR3 sequence reads: CASSTRDSPYEQYF. CDR3 nucleotides: TGTGCCAGCAGCACCCGGGACAGTCCTTACGAGCAGTACTTC. V and J are TRBV5-4 and TRBJ2-7; 7 nucleotides agree with TRBD1. Germline CDR1 SGHNT, CDR2 YYREEE (reference sequence). There are 14 residues in the CDR3. Trimming removed 4 bases from V and 4 bases from J; junction bases left unmatched: 8.

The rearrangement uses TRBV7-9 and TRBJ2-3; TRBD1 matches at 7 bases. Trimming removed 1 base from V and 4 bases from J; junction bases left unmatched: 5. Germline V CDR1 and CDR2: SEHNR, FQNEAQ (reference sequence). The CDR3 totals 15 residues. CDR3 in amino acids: CASSLGAGGADTQYF. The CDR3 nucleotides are TGTGCCAGCAGCTTAGGCGCAGGGGGTGCAGATACGCAGTATTTT.

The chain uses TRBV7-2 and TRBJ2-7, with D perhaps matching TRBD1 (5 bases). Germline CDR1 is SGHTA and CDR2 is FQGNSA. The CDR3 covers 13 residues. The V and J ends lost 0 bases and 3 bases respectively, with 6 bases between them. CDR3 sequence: CASSLAGLYEQYF. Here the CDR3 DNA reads TGTGCCAGCAGCTTAGCGGGGCTCTACGAGCAGTACTTC.

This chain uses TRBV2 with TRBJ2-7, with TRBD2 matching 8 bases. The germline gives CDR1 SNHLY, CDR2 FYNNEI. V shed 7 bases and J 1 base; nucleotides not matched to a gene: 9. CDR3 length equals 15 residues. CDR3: CASTTPGLVSYEQYF. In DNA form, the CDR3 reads TGTGCCAGCACTACACCGGGACTAGTTTCCTACGAGCAGTACTTC.